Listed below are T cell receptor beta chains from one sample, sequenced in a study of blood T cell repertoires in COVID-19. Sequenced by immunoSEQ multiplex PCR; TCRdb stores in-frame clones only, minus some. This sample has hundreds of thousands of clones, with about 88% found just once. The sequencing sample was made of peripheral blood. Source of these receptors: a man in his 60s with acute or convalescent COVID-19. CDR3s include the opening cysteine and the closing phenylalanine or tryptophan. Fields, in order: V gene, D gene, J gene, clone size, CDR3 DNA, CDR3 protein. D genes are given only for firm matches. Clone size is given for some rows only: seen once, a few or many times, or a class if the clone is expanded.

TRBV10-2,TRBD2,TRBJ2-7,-,TGCGCCAGCGGCCCCGGGGGGTCCCACGAGCAGTACTTC,CASGPGGSHEQYF
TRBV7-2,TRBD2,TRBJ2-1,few,TGTGCCAGCAGCTTATTTGGGACTAGCATCAATGAGCAGTTCTTC,CASSLFGTSINEQFF
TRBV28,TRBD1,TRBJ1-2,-,TGTGCCAGCGAGGACAGGACCTCCGGGGGCTACACCTTC,CASEDRTSGGYTF
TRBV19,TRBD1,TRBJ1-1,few,TGTGCCAGTAGGCGGGACAGGGGCCGGGCTGAAGCTTTCTTT,CASRRDRGRAEAFF
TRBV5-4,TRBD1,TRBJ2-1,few,TGTGCCAGCAGTCCGGGACAGGGCAATGAGCAGTTCTTC,CASSPGQGNEQFF
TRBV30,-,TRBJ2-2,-,TGTGCCTGGGGGCGGGGACGGAACACCGGGGAGCTGTTTTTT,CAWGRGRNTGELFF
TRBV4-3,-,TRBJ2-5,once,TGCGCCAGCAGCAGCCAAGGGGCACAGGAGGAGACCCAGTACTTC,CASSSQGAQEETQYF
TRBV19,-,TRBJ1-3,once,TGTGCCAGTAGTCCCCGAATTGGCCCGAACCCTGGAAACACCATATATTTT,CASSPRIGPNPGNTIYF
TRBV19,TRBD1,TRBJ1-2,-,TGTGCCAGTAGTAGCCAGGGGGTTCTCTATGGCTACACCTTC,CASSSQGVLYGYTF
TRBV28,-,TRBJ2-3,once,TGTGCCAGCAGTCCCGGGGATCACAGCGATACGCAGTATTTT,CASSPGDHSDTQYF
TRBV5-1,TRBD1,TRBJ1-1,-,TGCGCCAGCAGCTTGGCCGGGGCAGGGGGCGGGGGAGCTTTCTTT,CASSLAGAGGGGAFF
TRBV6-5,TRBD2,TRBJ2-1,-,TGTGCCAGCAGACAGGGACTAGCGAACAATGAGCAGTTCTTC,CASRQGLANNEQFF
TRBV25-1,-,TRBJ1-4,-,TGTGCCAGCAGTGAATCGGGGGGGGCTGGCGAAAAACTGTTTTTT,CASSESGGAGEKLFF
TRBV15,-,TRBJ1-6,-,TGTGCCACCAGCAGGGACACAGGGAATTCACCCCTCCACTTT,CATSRDTGNSPLHF
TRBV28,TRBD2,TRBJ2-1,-,TGTGCCAGCAGTGGAGCGGGGGTCTCCGAGGATGAGCAGTTCTTC,CASSGAGVSEDEQFF
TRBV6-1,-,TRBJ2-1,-,TGTGCCAGCAGTGAGCGGGGCACCTACAATGAGCAGTTCTTC,CASSERGTYNEQFF
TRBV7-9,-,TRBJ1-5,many,TGTGCCAGCAGCAGAACGGACAGCCGGAATCAGCCCCAGCATTTT,CASSRTDSRNQPQHF
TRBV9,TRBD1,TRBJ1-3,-,TGTGCCAGCAGCCCCTGGGGGACAGCCTCTGGAAACACCATATATTTT,CASSPWGTASGNTIYF
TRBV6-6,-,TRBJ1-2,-,TGTGCCAGCAGTTTGGGGGGGTCAATCTATGGCTACACCTTC,CASSLGGSIYGYTF
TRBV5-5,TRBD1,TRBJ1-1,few,TGTGCCAGCAGCCATACGGGACAGGGAGCGGGCACTGAAGCTTTCTTT,CASSHTGQGAGTEAFF
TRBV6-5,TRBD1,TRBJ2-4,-,TGTGCCAGCACCGCAACGGGACAGGGAAACATTCAGTACTTC,CASTATGQGNIQYF
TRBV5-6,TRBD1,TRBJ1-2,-,TGTGCCAGCAGCTTGAGACAGGGGAGCTATGGCTACACCTTC,CASSLRQGSYGYTF
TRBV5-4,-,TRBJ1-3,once,TGTGCCAGCAGCGACAGAGAGCTAGGAAACACCATATATTTT,CASSDRELGNTIYF
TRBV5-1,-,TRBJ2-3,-,TGCGCCAGCAGCTTAGACAGAGTTAGCACAGATACGCAGTATTTT,CASSLDRVSTDTQYF
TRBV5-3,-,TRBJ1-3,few,TGTGCCAGAAGCTTGGTACGGGGCTCTGGAAACACCATATATTTT,CARSLVRGSGNTIYF
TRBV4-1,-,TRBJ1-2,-,TGCGCCAGCAGCCACCCGAGGGGGGGGGACGGCTACACCTTC,CASSHPRGGDGYTF
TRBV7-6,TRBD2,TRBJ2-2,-,TGTGCCAGCAGCCCAGGGGCGGGACTAGCGGGTTCGGTGACCGGGGAGCTGTTTTTT,CASSPGAGLAGSVTGELFF
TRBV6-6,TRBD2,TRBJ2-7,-,TGTGCCAGCAGAAGAAGCGGGGGCTCATCCTACGAGCAGTACTTC,CASRRSGGSSYEQYF
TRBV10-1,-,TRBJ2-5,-,TGCGCCAGCAGTGAGGCCCCTTTAGAATTTTACCAAGAGACCCAGTACTTC,CASSEAPLEFYQETQYF
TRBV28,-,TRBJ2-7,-,TGTGCCAGCAGTTCCCGCCAGGGGAGGGGGTACGAGCAGTACTTC,CASSSRQGRGYEQYF
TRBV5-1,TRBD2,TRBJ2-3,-,TGCGCCAGCAGGGTTTCGGGACTAGCTCCCCGGACAGATACGCAGTATTTT,CASRVSGLAPRTDTQYF
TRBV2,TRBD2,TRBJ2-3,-,TGTGCCAGCATCGGCGGGGGGGGCTCCTATGATACGCAGTATTTT,CASIGGGGSYDTQYF
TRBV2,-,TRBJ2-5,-,TGTGCCAGCAGCCAAGGGGCAGCCCAAGAGACCCAGTACTTC,CASSQGAAQETQYF
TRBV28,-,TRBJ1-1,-,TGTGCCAGCAGTTTACTGGGGGGCACTGAAGCTTTCTTT,CASSLLGGTEAFF